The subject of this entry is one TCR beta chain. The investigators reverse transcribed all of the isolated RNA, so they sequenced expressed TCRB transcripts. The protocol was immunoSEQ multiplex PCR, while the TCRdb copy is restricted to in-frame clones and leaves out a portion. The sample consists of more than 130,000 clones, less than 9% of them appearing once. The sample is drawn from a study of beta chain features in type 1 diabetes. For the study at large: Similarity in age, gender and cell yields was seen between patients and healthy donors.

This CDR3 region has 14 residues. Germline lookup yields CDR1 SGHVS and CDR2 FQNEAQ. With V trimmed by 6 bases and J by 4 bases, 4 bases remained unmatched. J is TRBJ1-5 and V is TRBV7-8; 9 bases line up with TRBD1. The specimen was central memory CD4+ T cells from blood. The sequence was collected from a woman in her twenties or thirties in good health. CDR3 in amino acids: CASSPDRGNQPQHF. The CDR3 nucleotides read TGTGCCAGCAGTCCGGACAGGGGAAATCAGCCCCAGCATTTT.